These T cell receptor beta chains were read from a single sample in a study of T cell repertoires and HLA-DP antigens. For these receptors, no antigen is known. Measured with immunoSEQ multiplex PCR; TCRdb has only the in-frame clones, and not every one. The sample yields about 73,000 clones, around four fifths seen once. Sequencing was done on a sample of CD4+ T cells from PBMCs. The source is a man between 60 and 70 years old in good health and CMV-seronegative. Both conserved end residues are part of each CDR3. The D gene is left open where the match is weak. Size tells how often a clone was seen (once, few, many) or the class of an expanded clone, and some rows leave it out.

size: .; V: TRBV5-1; J: TRBJ1-3; D: .; DNA: TGCGCCAGCAGTCATAGTAGAGACACTCTCTCTGGAAACACCATATATTTT; CDR3: CASSHSRDTLSGNTIYF
size: .; V: TRBV19; J: TRBJ1-2; D: .; DNA: TGTGCCAGCAAAATGCAGGAGAGCTATGGCTACACCTTC; CDR3: CASKMQESYGYTF
size: .; V: TRBV5-1; J: TRBJ2-1; D: TRBD2; DNA: TGCGCCAGCAGCTTTAGCGGGGGGGACAATGAGCAGTTCTTC; CDR3: CASSFSGGDNEQFF
size: .; V: TRBV29-1; J: TRBJ2-1; D: .; DNA: TGCAGCGTGGGCAGCCACTATGAGCAGTTCTTC; CDR3: CSVGSHYEQFF
size: .; V: TRBV5-1; J: TRBJ2-7; D: TRBD1; DNA: TGCGCCAGCAGCCGGACAGGGGAGTCCCACGAGCAGTACTTC; CDR3: CASSRTGESHEQYF
size: .; V: TRBV7-2; J: TRBJ1-1; D: .; DNA: TGTGCCAGCAGCCTATTACGGGGGCGCGGAAACACTGAAGCTTTCTTT; CDR3: CASSLLRGRGNTEAFF
size: .; V: TRBV2; J: TRBJ2-1; D: TRBD2; DNA: TGTGCCAGCACCCTCGGGGGGGCCTACAATGAGCAGTTCTTC; CDR3: CASTLGGAYNEQFF
size: few; V: TRBV27; J: TRBJ1-2; D: .; DNA: TGTGCCAGCATCACTTATAATCCCCTGGACAAGTACGTCTATGGCTACACCTTC; CDR3: CASITYNPLDKYVYGYTF
size: .; V: TRBV6-6; J: TRBJ2-5; D: TRBD2; DNA: TGTGCCAGCAGTTCACCGGGACTATACCAAGAGACCCAGTACTTC; CDR3: CASSSPGLYQETQYF
size: .; V: TRBV7-8; J: TRBJ2-3; D: .; DNA: TGTGCCAGCAGCTCCCTGTCCCACCGAAGCACAGATACGCAGTATTTT; CDR3: CASSSLSHRSTDTQYF
size: .; V: TRBV6-1; J: TRBJ2-7; D: .; DNA: TGTGCCAGCAGTAACGGGGCGGGGAGCTCCTACGAGCAGTACTTC; CDR3: CASSNGAGSSYEQYF
size: .; V: TRBV5-8; J: TRBJ1-2; D: .; DNA: TGTGCCAGCAGCTCTTATGGGGGGGAGTTGGACTATGGCTACACCTTC; CDR3: CASSSYGGELDYGYTF
size: once; V: TRBV19; J: TRBJ1-3; D: .; DNA: TGTGCCAGTAGTATTGCCGGTGCTGACTCTGGAAACACCATATATTTT; CDR3: CASSIAGADSGNTIYF
size: once; V: TRBV19; J: TRBJ2-3; D: .; DNA: TGTGCCAGTAGTTACAGCGCTACGAGCCCAGATACGCAGTATTTT; CDR3: CASSYSATSPDTQYF
size: .; V: TRBV10-3; J: TRBJ2-3; D: TRBD1; DNA: TGTGCCACCCAGGGTAGGACAGGAAGCACAGATACGCAGTATTTT; CDR3: CATQGRTGSTDTQYF
size: .; V: TRBV5-4; J: TRBJ2-1; D: TRBD1; DNA: TGTGCCAGCAGCTTGCAGGACAGGCAATACAATGAGCAGTTCTTC; CDR3: CASSLQDRQYNEQFF
size: .; V: TRBV6-1; J: TRBJ2-5; D: TRBD2; DNA: TGTGCCAGCAGTGGGGCTAGCGGGTATTCAGAGACCCAGTACTTC; CDR3: CASSGASGYSETQYF
size: .; V: TRBV19; J: TRBJ1-5; D: .; DNA: TGTGCCAGTACCCACCGGATCCAGCATTTT; CDR3: CASTHRIQHF
size: .; V: TRBV2; J: TRBJ1-6; D: .; DNA: TGTGCCAGCAGTGACCTGAGCTCCTATAATTCACCCCTCCACTTT; CDR3: CASSDLSSYNSPLHF
size: once; V: TRBV7-2; J: TRBJ2-7; D: .; DNA: TGTGCCAGCAGCCCTAACTCCTACGAGCAGTACTTC; CDR3: CASSPNSYEQYF
size: .; V: TRBV5-1; J: TRBJ1-3; D: .; DNA: TGCGCCAGCAGCTTGGCATTCGACAGCCCTGGAAACACCATATATTTT; CDR3: CASSLAFDSPGNTIYF
size: .; V: TRBV19; J: TRBJ2-2; D: .; DNA: TGTGCCACCGGGAAGGCTACGAACACCGGGGAGCTGTTTTTT; CDR3: CATGKATNTGELFF
size: .; V: TRBV7-2; J: TRBJ1-3; D: .; DNA: TGTGCCAGCAGCCCCGGTGGAAACACCATATATTTT; CDR3: CASSPGGNTIYF
size: .; V: TRBV5-4; J: TRBJ1-4; D: TRBD1; DNA: TGTGCCAGCAGCCGAGGGGGCGAAGGAAGTGAGGGAACTAATGAAAAACTGTTTTTT; CDR3: CASSRGGEGSEGTNEKLFF